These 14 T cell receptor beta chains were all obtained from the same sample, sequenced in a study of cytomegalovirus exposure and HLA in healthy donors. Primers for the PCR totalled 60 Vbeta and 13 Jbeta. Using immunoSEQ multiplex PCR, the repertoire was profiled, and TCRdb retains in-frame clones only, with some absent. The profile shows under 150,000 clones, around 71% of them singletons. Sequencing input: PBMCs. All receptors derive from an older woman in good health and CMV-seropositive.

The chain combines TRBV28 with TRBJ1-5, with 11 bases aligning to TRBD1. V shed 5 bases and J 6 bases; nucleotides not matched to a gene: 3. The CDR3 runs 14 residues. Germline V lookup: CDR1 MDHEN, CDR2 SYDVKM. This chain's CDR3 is CASSPGTGGQPQHF. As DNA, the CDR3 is TGTGCCAGCAGTCCCGGGACAGGGGGTCAGCCCCAGCATTTT.

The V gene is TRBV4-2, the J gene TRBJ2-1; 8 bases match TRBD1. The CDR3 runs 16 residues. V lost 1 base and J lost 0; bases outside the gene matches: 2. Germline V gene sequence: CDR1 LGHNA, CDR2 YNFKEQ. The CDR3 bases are TGTGCCAGCAGCCAAGGCACAGGGGGCTCCTACAATGAGCAGTTCTTC. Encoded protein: CASSQGTGGSYNEQFF.

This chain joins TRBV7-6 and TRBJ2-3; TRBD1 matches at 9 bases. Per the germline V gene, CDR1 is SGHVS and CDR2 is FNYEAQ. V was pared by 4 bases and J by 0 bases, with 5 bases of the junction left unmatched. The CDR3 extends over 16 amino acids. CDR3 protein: CASSSTGGPSTDTQYF. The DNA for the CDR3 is TGTGCCAGCAGCTCTACAGGGGGCCCTAGCACAGATACGCAGTATTTT.

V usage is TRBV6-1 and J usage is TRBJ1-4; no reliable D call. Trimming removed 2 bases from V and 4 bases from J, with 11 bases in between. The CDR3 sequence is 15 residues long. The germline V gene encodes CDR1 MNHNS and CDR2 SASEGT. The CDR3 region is CASSESIRVNEKLFF. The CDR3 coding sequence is TGTGCCAGCAGTGAATCTATTCGGGTTAATGAAAAACTGTTTTTT.

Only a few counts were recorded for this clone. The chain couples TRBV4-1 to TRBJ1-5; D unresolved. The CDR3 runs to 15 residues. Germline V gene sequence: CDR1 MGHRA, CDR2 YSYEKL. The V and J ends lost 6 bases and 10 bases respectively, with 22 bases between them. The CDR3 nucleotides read TGCGCCAGCAGTCCTGAACTAGTTGGTTCACGCCCCCAGCATTTT. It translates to CASSPELVGSRPQHF.

CDR3 bases: TGTGCCAGCAGTTTACGCACAGGGCGGGACGAGCAGTACTTC. Translating it yields CASSLRTGRDEQYF. This chain joins TRBV27 and TRBJ2-7; perhaps TRBD1 as D (6 bases). The CDR3 extends over 14 amino acids. Germline assignment: CDR1 MNHEY and CDR2 SMNVEV (reference sequence). The V gene lost 2 bases and the J gene lost 5 bases, with 13 bases spanning the gap.

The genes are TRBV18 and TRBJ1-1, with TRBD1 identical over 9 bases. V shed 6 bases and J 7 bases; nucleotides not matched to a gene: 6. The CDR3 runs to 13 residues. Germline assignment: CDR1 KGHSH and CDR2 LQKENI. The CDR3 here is CASSLQGAFEAFF. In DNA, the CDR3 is TGTGCCAGCTCGCTACAGGGGGCGTTTGAAGCTTTCTTT.

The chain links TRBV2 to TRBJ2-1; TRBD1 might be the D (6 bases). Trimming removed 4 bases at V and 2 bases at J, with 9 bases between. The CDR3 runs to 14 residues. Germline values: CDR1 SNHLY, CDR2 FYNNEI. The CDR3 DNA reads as TGTGCCAGCAGTGCAGGGGCAGCCTACAATGAGCAGTTCTTC. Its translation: CASSAGAAYNEQFF.

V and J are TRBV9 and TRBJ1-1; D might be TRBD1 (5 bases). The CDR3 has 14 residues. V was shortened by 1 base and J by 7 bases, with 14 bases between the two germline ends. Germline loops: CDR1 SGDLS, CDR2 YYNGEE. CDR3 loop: CASSVSFPGGEAFF. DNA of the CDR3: TGTGCCAGCAGCGTAAGCTTCCCCGGGGGTGAAGCTTTCTTT.

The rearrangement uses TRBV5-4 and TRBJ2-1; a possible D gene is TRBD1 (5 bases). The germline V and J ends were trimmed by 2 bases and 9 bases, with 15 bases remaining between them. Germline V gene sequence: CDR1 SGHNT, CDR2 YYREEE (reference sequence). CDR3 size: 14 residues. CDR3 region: CASSFRRDVSEQFF. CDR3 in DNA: TGTGCCAGCAGCTTTCGCAGGGATGTTAGTGAGCAGTTCTTC.

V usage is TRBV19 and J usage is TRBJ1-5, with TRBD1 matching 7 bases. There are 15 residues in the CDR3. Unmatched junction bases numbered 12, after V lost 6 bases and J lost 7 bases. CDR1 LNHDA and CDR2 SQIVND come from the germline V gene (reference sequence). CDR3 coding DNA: TGTGCCAGTAGCTCCGACAGGGCCGGCGAACAGCCCCAGCATTTT. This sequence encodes CASSSDRAGEQPQHF.

CDR3 protein: CASSPRPDSSTEAFF. DNA for the CDR3: TGTGCCAGCTCACCACGCCCAGACTCGAGCACTGAAGCTTTCTTT. The rearrangement uses TRBV18 and TRBJ1-1, with D hard to call. Trimming removed 1 base from V and 4 bases from J, with 13 bases in between. Germline V gives CDR1 KGHSH, CDR2 LQKENI. This CDR3 is built from 15 residues.

CDR3 DNA sequence: TGTGCCAGCTTTGTGGGAGCCCAGAACACCGGGGAGCTGTTTTTT. This gives the protein CASFVGAQNTGELFF. The genes are TRBV6-6 and TRBJ2-2; D is perhaps TRBD2 (5 bases). Germline V gene data show CDR1 as MNHNY and CDR2 as SVGAGI (reference sequence). There are 15 residues in the CDR3. Trimming left V 8 bases short and J 1 base short, with 14 bases between.

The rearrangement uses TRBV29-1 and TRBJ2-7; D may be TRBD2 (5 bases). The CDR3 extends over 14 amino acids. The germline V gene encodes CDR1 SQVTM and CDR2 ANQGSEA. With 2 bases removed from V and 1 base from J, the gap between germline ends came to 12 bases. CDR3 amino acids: CSVEFGVGSYEQYF. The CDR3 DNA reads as TGCAGCGTTGAATTCGGGGTGGGATCCTACGAGCAGTACTTC.